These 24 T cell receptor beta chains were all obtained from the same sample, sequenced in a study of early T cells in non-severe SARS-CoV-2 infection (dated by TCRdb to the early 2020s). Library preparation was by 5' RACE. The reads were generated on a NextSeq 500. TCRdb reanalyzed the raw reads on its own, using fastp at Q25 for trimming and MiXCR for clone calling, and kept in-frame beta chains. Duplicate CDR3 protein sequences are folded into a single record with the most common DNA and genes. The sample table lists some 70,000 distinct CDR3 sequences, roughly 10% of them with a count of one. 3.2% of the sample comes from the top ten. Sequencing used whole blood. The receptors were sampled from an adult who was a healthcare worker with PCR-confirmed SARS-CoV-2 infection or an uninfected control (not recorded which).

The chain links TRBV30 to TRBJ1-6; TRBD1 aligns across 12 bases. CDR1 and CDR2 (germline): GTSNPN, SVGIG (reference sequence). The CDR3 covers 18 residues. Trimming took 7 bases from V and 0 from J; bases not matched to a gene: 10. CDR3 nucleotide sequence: TGTGCCTCCACCGGGACAGGGGGCCGCAGCTCCTATAATTCACCCCTCCACTTT. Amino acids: CASTGTGGRSSYNSPLHF.

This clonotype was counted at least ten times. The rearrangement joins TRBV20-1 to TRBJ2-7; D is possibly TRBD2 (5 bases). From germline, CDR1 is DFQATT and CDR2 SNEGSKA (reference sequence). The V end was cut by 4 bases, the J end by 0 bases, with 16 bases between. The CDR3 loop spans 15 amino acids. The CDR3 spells CSATPRRRISYEQYF. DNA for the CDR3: TGCAGTGCTACACCGCGGCGGAGGATCTCCTACGAGCAGTACTTC.

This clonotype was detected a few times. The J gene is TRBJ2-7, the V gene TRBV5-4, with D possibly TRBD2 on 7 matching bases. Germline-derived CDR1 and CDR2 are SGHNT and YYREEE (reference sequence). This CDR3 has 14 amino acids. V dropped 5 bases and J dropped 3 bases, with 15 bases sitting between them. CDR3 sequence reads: CASSRTGGSYEQYF. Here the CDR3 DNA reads TGTGCCAGCAGTAGGACGGGGGGCAGCTACGAGCAGTACTTC.

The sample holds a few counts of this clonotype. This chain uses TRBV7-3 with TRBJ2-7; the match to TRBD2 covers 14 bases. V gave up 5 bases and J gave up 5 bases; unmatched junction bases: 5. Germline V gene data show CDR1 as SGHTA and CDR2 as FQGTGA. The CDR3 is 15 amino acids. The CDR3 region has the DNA TGTGCCAGCAGCCCGGGACTAGCGGGAGTTGACGAGCAGTACTTC. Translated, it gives CASSPGLAGVDEQYF.

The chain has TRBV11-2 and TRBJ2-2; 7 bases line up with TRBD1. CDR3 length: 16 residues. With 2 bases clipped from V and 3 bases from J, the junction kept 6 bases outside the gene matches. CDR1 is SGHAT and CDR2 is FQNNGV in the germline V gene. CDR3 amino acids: CASSLLDGTDTGELFF. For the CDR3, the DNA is TGTGCCAGCAGCTTACTGGACGGGACAGACACCGGGGAGCTGTTTTTT.

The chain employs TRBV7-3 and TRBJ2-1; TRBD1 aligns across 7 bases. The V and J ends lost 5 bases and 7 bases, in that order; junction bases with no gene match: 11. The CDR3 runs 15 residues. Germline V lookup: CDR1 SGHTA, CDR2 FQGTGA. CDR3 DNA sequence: TGTGCCAGCAGCCCTCCTGGACAGGTGGGAAATGAGCAGTTCTTC. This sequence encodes CASSPPGQVGNEQFF.

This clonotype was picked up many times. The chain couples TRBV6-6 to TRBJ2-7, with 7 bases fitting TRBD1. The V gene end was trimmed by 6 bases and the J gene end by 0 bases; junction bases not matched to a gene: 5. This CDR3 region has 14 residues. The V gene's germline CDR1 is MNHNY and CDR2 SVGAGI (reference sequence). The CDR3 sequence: CASRKDRSSYEQYF. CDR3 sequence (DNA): TGTGCCAGCAGGAAGGACAGGAGCTCCTACGAGCAGTACTTC.

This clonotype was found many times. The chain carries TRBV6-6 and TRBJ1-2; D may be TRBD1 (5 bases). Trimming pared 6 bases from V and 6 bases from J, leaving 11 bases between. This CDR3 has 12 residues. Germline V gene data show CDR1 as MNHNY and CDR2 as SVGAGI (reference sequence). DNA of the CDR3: TGTGCCAGCAGCCCGGGACCTCATGGCTACACCTTC. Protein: CASSPGPHGYTF.

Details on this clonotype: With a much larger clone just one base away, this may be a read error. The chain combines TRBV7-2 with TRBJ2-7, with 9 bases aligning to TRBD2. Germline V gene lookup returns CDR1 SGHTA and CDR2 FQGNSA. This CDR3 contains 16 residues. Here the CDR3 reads CASSLVWVAGAYELYF. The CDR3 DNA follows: TGTGCCAGCAGCTTAGTTTGGGTAGCGGGAGCGTACGAGCTGTACTTC.

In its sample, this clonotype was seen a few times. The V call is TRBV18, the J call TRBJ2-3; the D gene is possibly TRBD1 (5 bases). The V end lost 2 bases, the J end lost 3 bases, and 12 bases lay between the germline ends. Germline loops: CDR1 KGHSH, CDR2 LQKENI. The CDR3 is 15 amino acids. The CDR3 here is CASSPGQGMTDTQYF. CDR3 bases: TGTGCCAGCTCACCAGGCCAGGGCATGACAGATACGCAGTATTTT.

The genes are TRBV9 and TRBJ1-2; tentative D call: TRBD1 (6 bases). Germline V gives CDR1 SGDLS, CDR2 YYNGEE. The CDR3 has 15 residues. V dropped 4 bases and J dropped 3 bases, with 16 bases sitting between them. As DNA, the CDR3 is TGTGCCAGCAGCTCAAGGGCAGGGGAGGACTATGGCTACACCTTC. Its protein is CASSSRAGEDYGYTF.

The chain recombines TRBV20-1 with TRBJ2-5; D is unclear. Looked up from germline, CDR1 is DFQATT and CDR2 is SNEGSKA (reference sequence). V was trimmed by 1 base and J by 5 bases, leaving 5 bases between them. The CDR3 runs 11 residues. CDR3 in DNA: TGCAGTGCTAGAGCACCGGAGACCCAGTACTTC. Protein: CSARAPETQYF.

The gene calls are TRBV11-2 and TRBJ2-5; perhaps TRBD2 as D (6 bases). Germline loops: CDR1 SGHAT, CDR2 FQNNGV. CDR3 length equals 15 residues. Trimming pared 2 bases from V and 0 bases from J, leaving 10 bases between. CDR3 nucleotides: TGTGCCAGCAGCTTACTCGGGAGCTACCAAGAGACCCAGTACTTC. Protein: CASSLLGSYQETQYF.

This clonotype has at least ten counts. The CDR3 protein is CSATLGLAGGGTDTQYF. Written as DNA, the CDR3 is TGCAGTGCTACCCTCGGACTAGCGGGAGGGGGCACAGATACGCAGTATTTT. V usage is TRBV20-1 and J usage is TRBJ2-3; 15 positions match TRBD2. V shed 4 bases and J 1 base; nucleotides not matched to a gene: 6. Germline V gene data show CDR1 as DFQATT and CDR2 as SNEGSKA (reference sequence). The CDR3 is made up of 17 amino acids.

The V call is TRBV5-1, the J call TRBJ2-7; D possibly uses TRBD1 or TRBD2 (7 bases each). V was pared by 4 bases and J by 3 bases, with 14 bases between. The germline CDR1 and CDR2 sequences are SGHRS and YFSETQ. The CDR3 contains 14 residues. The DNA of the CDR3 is TGCGCCAGCAGCACACAGGGGACTAACTACGAGCAGTACTTC. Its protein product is CASSTQGTNYEQYF.

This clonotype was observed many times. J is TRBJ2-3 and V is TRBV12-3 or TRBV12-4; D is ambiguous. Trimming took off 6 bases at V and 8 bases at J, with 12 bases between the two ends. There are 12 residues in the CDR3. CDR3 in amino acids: CASSLRESTQYF. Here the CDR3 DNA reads TGTGCCAGCAGCCTACGCGAATCTACGCAGTATTTT.

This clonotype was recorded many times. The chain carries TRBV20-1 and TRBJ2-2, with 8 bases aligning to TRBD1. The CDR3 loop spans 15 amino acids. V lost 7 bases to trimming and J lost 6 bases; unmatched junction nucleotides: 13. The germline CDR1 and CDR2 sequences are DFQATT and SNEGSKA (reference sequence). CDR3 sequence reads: CSVKGSGGDAGELFF. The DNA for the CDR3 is TGCAGTGTTAAAGGGTCAGGGGGCGACGCCGGGGAGCTGTTTTTT.

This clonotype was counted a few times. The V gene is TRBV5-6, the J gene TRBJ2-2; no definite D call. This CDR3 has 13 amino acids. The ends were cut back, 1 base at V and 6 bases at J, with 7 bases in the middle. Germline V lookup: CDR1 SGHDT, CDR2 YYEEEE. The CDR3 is CASSLFRSGELFF. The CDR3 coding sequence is TGTGCCAGCAGCTTGTTCCGCTCCGGGGAGCTGTTTTTT.

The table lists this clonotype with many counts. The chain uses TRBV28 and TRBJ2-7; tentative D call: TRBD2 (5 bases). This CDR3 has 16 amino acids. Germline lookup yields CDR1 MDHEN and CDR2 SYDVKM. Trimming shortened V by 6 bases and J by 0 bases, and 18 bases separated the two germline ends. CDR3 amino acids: CASRHAPDWSSYEQYF. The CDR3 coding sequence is TGTGCCAGCAGGCACGCCCCGGACTGGAGCTCCTACGAGCAGTACTTC.

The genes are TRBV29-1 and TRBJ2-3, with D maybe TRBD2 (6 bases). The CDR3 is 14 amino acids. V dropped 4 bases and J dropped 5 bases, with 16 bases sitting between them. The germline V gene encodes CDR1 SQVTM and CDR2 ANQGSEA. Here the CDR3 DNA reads TGCAGCGTTGGAGGAGGGCAGGGTGGAGATACGCAGTATTTT. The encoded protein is CSVGGGQGGDTQYF.

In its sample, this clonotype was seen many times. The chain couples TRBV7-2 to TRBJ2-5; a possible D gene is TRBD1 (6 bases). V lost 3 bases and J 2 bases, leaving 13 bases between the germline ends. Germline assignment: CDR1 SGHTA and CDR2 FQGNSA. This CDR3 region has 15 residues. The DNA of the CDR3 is TGTGCCAGCAGCTTCGCAGGGGACCCACAAGAGACCCAGTACTTC. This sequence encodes CASSFAGDPQETQYF.

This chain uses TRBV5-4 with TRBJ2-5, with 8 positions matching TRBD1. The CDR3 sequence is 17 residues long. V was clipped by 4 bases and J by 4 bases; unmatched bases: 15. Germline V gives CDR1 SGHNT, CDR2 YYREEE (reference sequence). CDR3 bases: TGTGCCAGCAGCCCCTCACCAGGCAGGGGGCTCCCAGAGACCCAGTACTTC. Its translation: CASSPSPGRGLPETQYF.

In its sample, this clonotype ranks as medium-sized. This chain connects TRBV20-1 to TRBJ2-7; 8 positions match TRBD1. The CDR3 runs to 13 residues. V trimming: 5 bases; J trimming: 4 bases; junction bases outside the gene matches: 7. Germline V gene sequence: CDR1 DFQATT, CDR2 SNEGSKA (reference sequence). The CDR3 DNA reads TGCAGTGCTCAAGACCGGGACAGGTACGAGCAGTACTTC. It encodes CSAQDRDRYEQYF.

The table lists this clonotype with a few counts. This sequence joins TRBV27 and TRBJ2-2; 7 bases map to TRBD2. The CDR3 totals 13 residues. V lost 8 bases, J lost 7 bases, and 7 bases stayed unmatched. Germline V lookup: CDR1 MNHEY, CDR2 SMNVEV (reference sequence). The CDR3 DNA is TGTGCCAGCTCGTGGGGGGGTGGCGGGGAGCTGTTTTTT. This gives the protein CASSWGGGGELFF.